Each of the 18 T cell receptor beta chains below was sequenced from the same sample in a study of shared clonotypes between healthy human individuals (dated by TCRdb to about 2020). CD8 naive samples were obtained by positive selection for CCR7 among CD45RO-negative cells, yielding a CD45RA+CCR7+ population from which TemRA cells were excluded. The method behind the library was the immunoSEQ multiplex PCR assay. Imported from immuneACCESS, the table was reduced by TCRdb to in-frame sequences with V and J called. These copies leave out some clones; in studies compared against another copy, an unresolved V gene accounts for under half, and the cause of the remainder is not known. For this sample the table gives around 610,000 clones, of which 95% to 97% were detected only once. Less than 0.13% of the sample goes to the ten largest clones. The sequenced sample was naive CD8+ T cells sorted from blood. The sample's cell subset or site label, in plain terms: CD45RA+CCR7+. The receptors originated from a woman in her 30s in good health.

J is TRBJ2-7 and V is TRBV13, with TRBD2 as a possible D gene (6 bases). Per the germline V gene, CDR1 is PRHDT and CDR2 is FYEKMQ (reference sequence). This CDR3 has 15 amino acids. V gave up 1 base and J gave up 3 bases, with 13 bases separating them. The CDR3 sequence is CASSLEVGTDYEQYF. CDR3 sequence (DNA): TGTGCCAGCAGCTTAGAGGTGGGGACTGACTACGAGCAGTACTTC.

The chain employs TRBV11-1 and TRBJ2-5; tentative D call: TRBD2 (5 bases). Germline assignment: CDR1 SGHAT and CDR2 FQDESV (reference sequence). Trimming removed 3 bases at V and 10 bases at J, with 12 bases between. The length of the CDR3 is 12 residues. The CDR3 DNA is TGTGCCAGCAGCTTTCAAAACGGGGACCAGTACTTC. It yields the protein CASSFQNGDQYF.

This sequence joins TRBV5-1 and TRBJ2-7; D is tentatively TRBD1 or TRBD2 (5 bases each). Germline V gene sequence: CDR1 SGHRS, CDR2 YFSETQ. The germline V and J ends were trimmed by 0 bases and 1 base, with 17 bases remaining between them. The CDR3 is 17 residues long. CDR3 nucleotide sequence: TGCGCCAGCAGCTTGGCCGCATCCCGGGACGGATCCTACGAGCAGTACTTC. Translation gives CASSLAASRDGSYEQYF. The whole variable domain, remainder taken from reference TRBV5-1 and TRBJ2-7, is KAGVTQTPRYLIKTRGQQVTLSCSPISGHRSVSWYQQTPGQGLQFLFEYFSETQRNKGNFPGRFSGRQFSNSRSEMNVSTLELGDSALYLCASSLAASRDGSYEQYFGPGTRLTVT.

The chain joins TRBV7-2 to TRBJ2-3, with 7 positions matching TRBD1. The CDR3 runs to 16 residues. The trim removed 5 bases at V and 2 bases at J, leaving 10 bases unmatched. Looked up from germline, CDR1 is SGHTA and CDR2 is FQGNSA. The CDR3 loop reads CASSDGQVRFTDTQYF. The CDR3 DNA reads TGTGCCAGCAGCGACGGACAGGTTCGGTTCACAGATACGCAGTATTTT.

The V call is TRBV11-2, the J call TRBJ2-7, with 11 nucleotides matching TRBD2. V lost 4 bases to trimming and J lost 0 bases; unmatched junction nucleotides: 8. CDR1 and CDR2 (germline): SGHAT, FQNNGV. CDR3 length: 17 residues. The CDR3 sequence: CASSSEGTSGSSYEQYF. CDR3 coding DNA: TGTGCCAGCAGCTCTGAGGGAACTAGCGGGAGCTCCTACGAGCAGTACTTC.

V usage is TRBV2 and J usage is TRBJ2-7; D is uncertain. This CDR3 is built from 14 residues. Germline assignment: CDR1 SNHLY and CDR2 FYNNEI. The V end lost 3 bases, the J end lost 6 bases, and 15 bases lay between the germline ends. The CDR3 bases are TGTGCCAGCAGTGACAACATCGGGTCGTTCGAGCAGTACTTC. It codes for CASSDNIGSFEQYF. The full variable domain, rest sourced from reference TRBV2 and TRBJ2-7, is EPEVTQTPSHQVTQMGQEVILRCVPISNHLYFYWYRQILGQKVEFLVSFYNNEISEKSEIFDDQFSVERPDGSNFTLKIRSTKLEDSAMYFCASSDNIGSFEQYFGPGTRLTVT.

The rearrangement joins TRBV7-9 to TRBJ1-1, with D perhaps TRBD1 (5 bases). Trimming pared 4 bases from V and 5 bases from J, leaving 20 bases between. Looked up from germline, CDR1 is SEHNR and CDR2 is FQNEAQ (reference sequence). The length of the CDR3 is 16 residues. CDR3 protein: CASSSTLGTGGTEAFF. CDR3 bases: TGTGCCAGCAGCTCCACTTTAGGGACGGGAGGGACTGAAGCTTTCTTT.

Comment on this clone: A much larger clone differs from this one at a single base, so this may be a read error. Other nucleotide sequences in the sample specify the same CDR3. CDR3 coding DNA: TGTGCCAGCAGCTTAGGCTACGAGCAGTACTTC. As protein: CASSLGYEQYF. V gene TRBV5-4 combines with J gene TRBJ2-7; D remains unclear. CDR3 size: 11 residues. With 2 bases removed from V and 3 bases from J, the gap between germline ends came to 3 bases. The V gene's germline CDR1 is SGHNT and CDR2 YYREEE (reference sequence).

The V and J genes are TRBV28 and TRBJ1-1; 7 bases line up with TRBD1. The germline CDR1 and CDR2 sequences are MDHEN and SYDVKM. V gave up 6 bases and J gave up 5 bases; unmatched junction bases: 9. This CDR3 is 14 amino acids long. The CDR3 is CASRPPDRATEAFF. CDR3 sequence (DNA): TGTGCCAGCAGACCTCCCGACAGGGCGACTGAAGCTTTCTTT.

V is TRBV5-8 and J is TRBJ2-3; 12 bases line up with TRBD2. This CDR3 region has 16 residues. V trimming: 1 base; J trimming: 3 bases; junction bases outside the gene matches: 3. The germline CDR1 and CDR2 sequences are SGHTS and YDEGEE. The CDR3 protein is CASSLLAGGPTDTQYF. The CDR3 coding sequence is TGTGCCAGCAGCTTGCTAGCGGGAGGGCCAACAGATACGCAGTATTTT.

The chain recombines TRBV19 with TRBJ2-7, with D uncertain. The germline V gene has CDR1 LNHDA and CDR2 SQIVND (reference sequence). This CDR3 contains 12 residues. The germline V and J ends were trimmed by 6 bases and 2 bases, with 8 bases remaining between them. The CDR3 reads CASSGPTYEQYF. The CDR3 nucleotides read TGTGCCAGTAGCGGACCGACCTACGAGCAGTACTTC.

Regarding this clone: This sample also contains other DNA sequences that code for the same CDR3. The chain combines TRBV5-6 with TRBJ1-1, with 7 bases aligning to TRBD1. The V and J ends lost 3 bases and 3 bases, in that order; junction bases with no gene match: 2. CDR3 length: 13 amino acids. The germline gives CDR1 SGHDT, CDR2 YYEEEE. CDR3: CASSSQGDTEAFF. In DNA form, the CDR3 reads TGTGCCAGCAGCTCTCAGGGGGACACTGAAGCTTTCTTT.

V usage is TRBV28 and J usage is TRBJ2-5; D gene unclear. The germline V and J ends were trimmed by 2 bases and 2 bases, with 15 bases remaining between them. Germline V gene sequence: CDR1 MDHEN, CDR2 SYDVKM. The CDR3 is 16 residues long. The CDR3 loop reads CASSLLLVGSQETQYF. For the CDR3, the DNA is TGTGCCAGCAGTTTACTGCTGGTGGGTTCGCAAGAGACCCAGTACTTC.

V usage is TRBV28 and J usage is TRBJ1-5; TRBD1 might be the D (6 bases). V was cut by 2 bases and J by 6 bases, with 20 bases left in between. Germline V CDR1 and CDR2: MDHEN, SYDVKM. This CDR3 contains 17 residues. Here the CDR3 reads CASSLPSSMGASQPQHF. CDR3 in DNA: TGTGCCAGCAGTTTACCCTCCTCGATGGGGGCAAGTCAGCCCCAGCATTTT. Filled out from reference TRBV28 and TRBJ1-5, the complete variable domain reads DVKVTQSSRYLVKRTGEKVFLECVQDMDHENMFWYRQDPGLGLRLIYFSYDVKMKEKGDIPEGYSVSREKKERFSLILESASTNQTSMYLCASSLPSSMGASQPQHFGDGTRLSIL.

This chain joins TRBV28 and TRBJ2-1; D may be TRBD2 (6 bases). CDR3 length: 14 amino acids. Trimming removed 7 bases at V and 4 bases at J, with 14 bases between. The germline gives CDR1 MDHEN, CDR2 SYDVKM. The CDR3 DNA is TGTGCCAGCATCGCCCCGGGAGAGTACAATGAGCAGTTCTTC. It specifies CASIAPGEYNEQFF. Using reference TRBV28 and TRBJ2-1 for the parts outside the CDR3, the full variable domain is DVKVTQSSRYLVKRTGEKVFLECVQDMDHENMFWYRQDPGLGLRLIYFSYDVKMKEKGDIPEGYSVSREKKERFSLILESASTNQTSMYLCASIAPGEYNEQFFGPGTRLTVL.

The V call is TRBV19, the J call TRBJ2-5; D ambiguous. V was shortened by 2 bases and J by 0 bases, with 13 bases between the two germline ends. The CDR3 length is 16 residues. Germline lookup yields CDR1 LNHDA and CDR2 SQIVND (reference sequence). For the CDR3, the DNA is TGTGCCAGTAGTATAACCGGGTGGGTCTACCAAGAGACCCAGTACTTC. Translated: CASSITGWVYQETQYF. Full variable domain (rest looked up from reference TRBV19 and TRBJ2-5): DGGITQSPKYLFRKEGQNVTLSCEQNLNHDAMYWYRQDPGQGLRLIYYSQIVNDFQKGDIAEGYSVSREKKESFPLTVTSAQKNPTAFYLCASSITGWVYQETQYFGPGTRLLVL.

The chain couples TRBV5-6 to TRBJ2-5; 10 bases fit TRBD1. Unmatched junction bases numbered 9, after V lost 2 bases and J lost 5 bases. CDR1 and CDR2 (germline): SGHDT, YYEEEE. This CDR3 contains 16 residues. For the CDR3, the DNA is TGTGCCAGCAGCTTATCCGGGACAGGGGTAATGGAGACCCAGTACTTC. Translated, it gives CASSLSGTGVMETQYF.

The gene calls are TRBV7-2 and TRBJ2-5; D not certain. Near its end, the DNA agrees better with TRBJ2-7, so the J call may be wrong. The CDR3 totals 17 residues. Germline V gene data show CDR1 as SGHTA and CDR2 as FQGNSA. The CDR3, as DNA: TGTGCCAGCAGCTTAGACGCCCGACCGTCGACGTCCTACGAGCAGTACTTC. Translated: CASSLDARPSTSYEQYF.